Below are 8 T cell receptor beta chains sequenced from a single sample in a study of blood T cell repertoires in COVID-19. The protocol was immunoSEQ multiplex PCR, while the TCRdb copy is restricted to in-frame clones and leaves out a portion. The sample records tens of thousands of clones, approximately 84% being singletons. Sequencing was done on a sample of peripheral blood. All receptors come from a man in his 70s with active or convalescent COVID-19.

This clone was counted a few times. The V call is TRBV4-3, the J call TRBJ2-7; D is undetermined. The CDR3 runs 13 residues. The germline V and J ends were trimmed by 0 bases and 6 bases, with 9 bases remaining between them. Looked up from germline, CDR1 is LGHNA and CDR2 is YSLEER. This chain's CDR3 is CASSQEPEREQYF. Here the CDR3 DNA reads TGCGCCAGCAGCCAAGAACCAGAGCGCGAGCAGTACTTC.

The J gene is TRBJ2-3, the V gene TRBV30; TRBD1 matches at 9 bases. CDR3 size: 13 residues. V gave up 1 base and J gave up 5 bases; unmatched junction bases: 1. Germline loops: CDR1 GTSNPN, CDR2 SVGIG (reference sequence). The CDR3 loop is CAWSGQGEDTQYF. Written as DNA, the CDR3 is TGTGCCTGGAGTGGACAGGGGGAAGATACGCAGTATTTT.

The chain couples TRBV3-1 (or the pseudogene TRBV3-2) to TRBJ1-1, with D perhaps matching TRBD1 (5 bases). The CDR3 length is 13 residues. Trimming removed 4 bases from V and 4 bases from J, with 10 bases in between. From germline, CDR1 is LGHDT and CDR2 YNNKEL (reference sequence). CDR3 nucleotide sequence: TGTGCCAGCAGCCCAGGCGGGGGCACTGAAGCTTTCTTT. Residues: CASSPGGGTEAFF.

The chain has TRBV5-1 and TRBJ2-3, with 7 bases aligning to TRBD1. CDR3 length: 14 amino acids. Germline CDR1 and CDR2: SGHRS and YFSETQ. With 0 bases clipped from V and 5 bases from J, the junction kept 3 bases outside the gene matches. The DNA of the CDR3 is TGCGCCAGCAGCTTGGAGGGGGCTGGAGATACGCAGTATTTT. Its translation: CASSLEGAGDTQYF.

This clone has just one count. The chain carries TRBV28 and TRBJ2-1; tentative D call: TRBD2 (6 bases). Germline V gene data show CDR1 as MDHEN and CDR2 as SYDVKM. This CDR3 has 16 amino acids. Trimming removed 7 bases at V and 3 bases at J, with 19 bases between. CDR3 loop: CASTSTGGWVYNEQFF. Written as DNA, the CDR3 is TGTGCCAGCACCTCTACCGGGGGATGGGTCTACAATGAGCAGTTCTTC.

The chain uses TRBV5-1 and TRBJ2-3; 10 bases are shared with TRBD1. CDR1 and CDR2 from the germline V gene are SGHRS and YFSETQ. CDR3 length: 13 amino acids. Trimming at V came to 9 bases and at J to 2 bases, leaving 3 bases not matched to a gene. CDR3 DNA sequence: TGCGCCACCGGGACAGGGGACACAGATACGCAGTATTTT. Protein product: CATGTGDTDTQYF.

This clone was picked up a small number of times. The V and J genes are TRBV27 and TRBJ2-1; no clear D. CDR1 and CDR2 (germline): MNHEY, SMNVEV (reference sequence). The CDR3 extends over 13 amino acids. The germline V and J ends were trimmed by 5 bases and 4 bases, with 9 bases remaining between them. The CDR3 sequence is CASSIRLYNEQFF. CDR3 sequence (DNA): TGTGCCAGCAGTATCCGACTGTACAATGAGCAGTTCTTC.

V usage is TRBV24-1 and J usage is TRBJ2-1, with TRBD2 identical over 8 bases. This CDR3 has 15 amino acids. Germline CDR1 KGHDR, CDR2 SFDVKD. V lost 10 bases to trimming and J lost 6 bases; unmatched junction nucleotides: 13. Written as DNA, the CDR3 is TGTGCCACTAACTCTCCGGGAGGGCGGGCCAATGAGCAGTTCTTC. Amino acid sequence: CATNSPGGRANEQFF.